Listed below are T cell receptor beta chains from one sample, sequenced in a study of T cells after yellow fever vaccination. TCRdb reprocessed the 5' RACE reads with MiXCR, giving one entry per CDR3 protein. The sample includes roughly 110,000 distinct CDR3 sequences, 8% to 9.5% seen only once; the top ten take around 25%. The specimen was CD8+ T cells sorted from PBMCs, collected 45 days after the yellow fever booster vaccination. These receptors all come from a man under 40 who received the YFV17D yellow fever vaccine. Each CDR3 is given without its conserved first and last residue. The order of the fields is D gene, V gene, CDR3 protein. A D gene is named only where the DNA matches it firmly.

D gene: .; V gene: TRBV7-3; CDR3 protein: ASSTGGEQY
D gene: .; V gene: TRBV11-1; CDR3 protein: ASSLVESGTEAF
D gene: .; V gene: TRBV30; CDR3 protein: ACLGGNTIY
D gene: .; V gene: TRBV6-5; CDR3 protein: ASSYTGPNTGSCF
D gene: TRBD2; V gene: TRBV20-1; CDR3 protein: SARTPASGRDLETQY
D gene: TRBD1; V gene: TRBV7-9; CDR3 protein: ASSLDVGTASNQPQH
D gene: TRBD1; V gene: TRBV7-2; CDR3 protein: ASSSPQGPALAYEQY
D gene: .; V gene: TRBV7-9; CDR3 protein: ASTQEKNEQF
D gene: .; V gene: TRBV5-1; CDR3 protein: ASSLKFPDTQY
D gene: .; V gene: TRBV27; CDR3 protein: ASSLLRPGLETQY
D gene: .; V gene: TRBV7-9; CDR3 protein: ASSLDAYDPYQETQY
D gene: .; V gene: TRBV30; CDR3 protein: AWSQHLTEQF
D gene: TRBD2; V gene: TRBV29-1; CDR3 protein: SVAGGSSYEQY
D gene: TRBD2; V gene: TRBV9; CDR3 protein: ASSVDGGGSSYEQY
D gene: TRBD1; V gene: TRBV11-1; CDR3 protein: ASSTYRGRPQETQY
D gene: TRBD2; V gene: TRBV6-1; CDR3 protein: ASSTRLAGPTDTQY
D gene: .; V gene: TRBV5-6; CDR3 protein: ASSLLHLYNEQF
D gene: .; V gene: TRBV3-1; CDR3 protein: ASSQESGAAGELF
D gene: .; V gene: TRBV11-2; CDR3 protein: ASSTITHTQY
D gene: .; V gene: TRBV5-1; CDR3 protein: ASKERTDRNEQF
D gene: .; V gene: TRBV7-8; CDR3 protein: ASSSGGANVLT
D gene: .; V gene: TRBV2; CDR3 protein: ASSALGYSNQPQH
D gene: .; V gene: TRBV12-3/TRBV12-4; CDR3 protein: ASSLSSSYNEQF
D gene: .; V gene: TRBV21-1; CDR3 protein: ASSPGPRGNEQF
D gene: TRBD2; V gene: TRBV27; CDR3 protein: ASSLLAGVYNEQF
D gene: .; V gene: TRBV7-6; CDR3 protein: ASSPDGSYEQY
D gene: .; V gene: TRBV29-1; CDR3 protein: SVHEANTGELF
D gene: .; V gene: TRBV5-1; CDR3 protein: ASGGSGYT
D gene: .; V gene: TRBV28; CDR3 protein: ASSFRAPFDQY
D gene: .; V gene: TRBV10-3; CDR3 protein: AISLGTDTQY
D gene: .; V gene: TRBV20-1; CDR3 protein: SAWLSGEQF
D gene: .; V gene: TRBV11-2; CDR3 protein: ASSPGPPDTQY
D gene: TRBD2; V gene: TRBV6-1; CDR3 protein: ASSRKRASGDSSYNEQF
D gene: .; V gene: TRBV6-1; CDR3 protein: ASSTTAPWGEKLF
D gene: .; V gene: TRBV7-6; CDR3 protein: ASSPTKSDQPQH
D gene: TRBD2; V gene: TRBV12-5; CDR3 protein: ASGFHPLGLAGGYNEQF
D gene: TRBD2; V gene: TRBV7-9; CDR3 protein: ASSLGPGRFYEQF
D gene: TRBD2; V gene: TRBV4-3; CDR3 protein: ASSQGTSGRAGNIQY
D gene: TRBD1; V gene: TRBV12-3/TRBV12-4; CDR3 protein: ASSFGTAANTGELF
D gene: .; V gene: TRBV13; CDR3 protein: ASSLGRLEQF
D gene: .; V gene: TRBV29-1; CDR3 protein: SVLGRGEQY
D gene: TRBD1; V gene: TRBV6-5; CDR3 protein: ASRAGTGNSYEQY
D gene: TRBD2; V gene: TRBV3-1; CDR3 protein: ASSQDWSGTSTDTQY
D gene: .; V gene: TRBV15; CDR3 protein: ATSRSLGGTLMDTQY